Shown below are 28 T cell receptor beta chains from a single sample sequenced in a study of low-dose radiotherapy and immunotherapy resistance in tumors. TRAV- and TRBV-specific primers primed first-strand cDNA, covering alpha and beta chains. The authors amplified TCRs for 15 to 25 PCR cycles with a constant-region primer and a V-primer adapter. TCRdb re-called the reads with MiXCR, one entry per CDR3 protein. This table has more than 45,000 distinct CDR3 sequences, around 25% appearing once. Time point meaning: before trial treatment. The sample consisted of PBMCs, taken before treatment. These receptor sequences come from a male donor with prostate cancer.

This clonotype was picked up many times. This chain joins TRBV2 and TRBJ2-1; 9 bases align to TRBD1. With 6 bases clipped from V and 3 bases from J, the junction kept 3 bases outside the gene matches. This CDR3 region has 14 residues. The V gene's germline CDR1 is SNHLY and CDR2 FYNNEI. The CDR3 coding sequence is TGTGCCAGCAGAACAGGGGGCGGCTACAATGAGCAGTTCTTC. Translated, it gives CASRTGGGYNEQFF.

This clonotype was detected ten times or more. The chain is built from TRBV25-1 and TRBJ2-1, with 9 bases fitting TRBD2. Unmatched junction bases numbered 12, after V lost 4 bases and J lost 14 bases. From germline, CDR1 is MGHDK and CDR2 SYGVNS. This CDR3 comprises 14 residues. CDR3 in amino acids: CASSGLAGVNVKFF. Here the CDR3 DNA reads TGTGCCAGCAGTGGATTAGCGGGGGTTAATGTAAAGTTCTTC.

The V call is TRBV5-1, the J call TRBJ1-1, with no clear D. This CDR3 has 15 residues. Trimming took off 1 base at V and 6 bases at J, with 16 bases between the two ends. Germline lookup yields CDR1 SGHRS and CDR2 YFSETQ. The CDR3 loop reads CASSLSWLAKAEAFF. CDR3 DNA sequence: TGCGCCAGCAGCTTGTCGTGGCTCGCAAAGGCTGAAGCTTTCTTT. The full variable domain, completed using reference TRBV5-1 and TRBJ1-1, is KAGVTQTPRYLIKTRGQQVTLSCSPISGHRSVSWYQQTPGQGLQFLFEYFSETQRNKGNFPGRFSGRQFSNSRSEMNVSTLELGDSALYLCASSLSWLAKAEAFFGQGTRLTVV.

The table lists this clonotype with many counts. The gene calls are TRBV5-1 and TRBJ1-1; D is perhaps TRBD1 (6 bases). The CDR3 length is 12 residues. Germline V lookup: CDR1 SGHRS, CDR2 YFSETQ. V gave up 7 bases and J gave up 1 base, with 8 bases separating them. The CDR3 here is CASQDRNTEAFF. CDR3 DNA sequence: TGCGCCAGCCAGGACAGGAACACTGAAGCTTTCTTT.

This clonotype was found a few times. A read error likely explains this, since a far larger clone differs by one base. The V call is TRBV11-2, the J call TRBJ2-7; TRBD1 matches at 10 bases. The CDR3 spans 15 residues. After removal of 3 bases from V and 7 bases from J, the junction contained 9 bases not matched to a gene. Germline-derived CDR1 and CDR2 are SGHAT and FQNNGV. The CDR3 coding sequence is TGTGCCAGCAGCTTCCGGACAGGGGGATACAATGAGCAGTACTTC. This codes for CASSFRTGGYNEQYF. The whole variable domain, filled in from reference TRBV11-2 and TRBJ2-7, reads EAGVAQSPRYKIIEKRQSVAFWCNPISGHATLYWYQQILGQGPKLLIQFQNNGVVDDSQLPKDRFSAERLKGVDSTLKIQPAKLEDSAVYLCASSFRTGGYNEQYFGPGTRLTVT.

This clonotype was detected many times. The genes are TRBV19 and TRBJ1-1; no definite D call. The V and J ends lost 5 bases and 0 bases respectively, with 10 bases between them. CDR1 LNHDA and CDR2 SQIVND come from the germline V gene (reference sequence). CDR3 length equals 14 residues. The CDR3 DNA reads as TGTGCCAGTAGTGATATACTCATGAACACTGAAGCTTTCTTT. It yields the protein CASSDILMNTEAFF.

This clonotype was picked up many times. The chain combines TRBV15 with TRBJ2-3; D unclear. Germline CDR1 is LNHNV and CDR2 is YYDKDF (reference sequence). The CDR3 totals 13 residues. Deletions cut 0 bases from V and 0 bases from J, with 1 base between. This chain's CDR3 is CATSRDSTDTQYF. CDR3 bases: TGTGCCACCAGCAGAGACAGCACAGATACGCAGTATTTT. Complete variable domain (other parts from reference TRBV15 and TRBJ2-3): DAMVIQNPRYQVTQFGKPVTLSCSQTLNHNVMYWYQQKSSQAPKLLFHYYDKDFNNEADTPDNFQSRRPNTSFCFLDIRSPGLGDTAMYLCATSRDSTDTQYFGPGTRLTVL.

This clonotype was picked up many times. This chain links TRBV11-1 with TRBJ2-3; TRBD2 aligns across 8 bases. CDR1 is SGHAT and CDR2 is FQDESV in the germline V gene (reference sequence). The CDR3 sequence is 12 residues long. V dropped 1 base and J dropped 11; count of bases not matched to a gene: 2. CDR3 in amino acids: CASSLGAGGQYF. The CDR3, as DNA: TGTGCCAGCAGCTTAGGGGCGGGGGGGCAGTATTTT.

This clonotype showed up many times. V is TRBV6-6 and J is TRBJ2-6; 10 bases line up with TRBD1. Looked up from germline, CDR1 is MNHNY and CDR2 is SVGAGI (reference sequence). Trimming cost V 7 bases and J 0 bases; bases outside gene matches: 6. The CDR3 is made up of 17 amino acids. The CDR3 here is CASNSGQGNSGANVLTF. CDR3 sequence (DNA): TGTGCCAGCAATTCGGGACAGGGGAACTCTGGGGCCAACGTCCTGACTTTC.

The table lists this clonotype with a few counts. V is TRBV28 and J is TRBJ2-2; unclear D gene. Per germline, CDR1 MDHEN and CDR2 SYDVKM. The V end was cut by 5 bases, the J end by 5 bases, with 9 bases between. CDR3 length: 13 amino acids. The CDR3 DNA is TGTGCCAGCAGTCAGACTTCAACCGGGGAGCTGTTTTTT. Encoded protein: CASSQTSTGELFF.

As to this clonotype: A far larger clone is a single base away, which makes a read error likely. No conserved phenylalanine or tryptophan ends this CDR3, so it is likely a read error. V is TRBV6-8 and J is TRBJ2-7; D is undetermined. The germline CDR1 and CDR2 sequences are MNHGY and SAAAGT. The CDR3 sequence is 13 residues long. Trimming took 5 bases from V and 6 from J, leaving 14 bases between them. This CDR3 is CASSEISGSEQYL. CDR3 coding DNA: TGTGCCAGCAGTGAAATCTCGGGTTCCGAGCAGTACTTA.

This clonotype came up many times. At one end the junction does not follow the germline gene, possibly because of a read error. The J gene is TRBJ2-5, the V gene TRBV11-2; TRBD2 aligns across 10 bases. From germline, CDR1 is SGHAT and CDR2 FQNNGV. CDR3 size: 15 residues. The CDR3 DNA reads TGTGCCAGCAGTTTAGCGGGGGGTTACCAAGAGACCCAGTACTTC. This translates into CASSLAGGYQETQYF.

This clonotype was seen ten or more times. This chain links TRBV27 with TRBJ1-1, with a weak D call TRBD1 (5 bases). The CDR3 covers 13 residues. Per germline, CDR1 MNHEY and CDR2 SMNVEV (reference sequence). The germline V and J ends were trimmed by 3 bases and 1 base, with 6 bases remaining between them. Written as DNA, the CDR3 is TGTGCCAGCAGTTTCACAGGGAACACTGAAGCTTTCTTT. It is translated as CASSFTGNTEAFF.

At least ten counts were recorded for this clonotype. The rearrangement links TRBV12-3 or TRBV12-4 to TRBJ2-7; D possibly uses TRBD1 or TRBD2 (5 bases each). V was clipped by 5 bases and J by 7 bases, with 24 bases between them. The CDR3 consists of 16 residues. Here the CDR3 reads CASSRPTRDASSEQYF. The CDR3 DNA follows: TGTGCCAGCAGTCGACCTACCAGGGACGCCTCGTCGGAGCAGTACTTC.

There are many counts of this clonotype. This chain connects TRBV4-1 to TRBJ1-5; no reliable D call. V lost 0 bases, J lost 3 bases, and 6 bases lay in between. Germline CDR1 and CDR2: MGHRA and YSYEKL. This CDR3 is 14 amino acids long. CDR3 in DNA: TGCGCCAGCAGCCAAGAGCGATACAATCAGCCCCAGCATTTT. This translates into CASSQERYNQPQHF.

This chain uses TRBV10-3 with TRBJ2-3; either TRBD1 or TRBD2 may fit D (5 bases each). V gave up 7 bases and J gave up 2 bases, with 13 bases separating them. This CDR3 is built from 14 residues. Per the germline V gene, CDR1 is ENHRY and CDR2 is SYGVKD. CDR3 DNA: TGTGCCATCAATGGGGGAAGCCCCACAGATACGCAGTATTTT. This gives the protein CAINGGSPTDTQYF.

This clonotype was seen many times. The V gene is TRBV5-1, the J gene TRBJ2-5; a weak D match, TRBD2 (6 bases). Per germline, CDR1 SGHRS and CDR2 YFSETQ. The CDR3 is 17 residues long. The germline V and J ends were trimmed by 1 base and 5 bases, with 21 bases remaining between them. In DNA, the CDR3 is TGCGCCAGCAGCTTGTCCCCGCCCGGAGGGGCCGAGGAGACCCAGTACTTC. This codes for CASSLSPPGGAEETQYF.

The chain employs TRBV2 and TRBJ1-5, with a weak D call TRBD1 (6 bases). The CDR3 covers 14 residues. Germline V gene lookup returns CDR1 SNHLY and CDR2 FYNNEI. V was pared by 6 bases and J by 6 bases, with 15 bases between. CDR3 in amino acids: CASRAGVSGQPQHF. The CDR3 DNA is TGTGCCAGCAGAGCAGGGGTAAGCGGTCAGCCCCAGCATTTT.

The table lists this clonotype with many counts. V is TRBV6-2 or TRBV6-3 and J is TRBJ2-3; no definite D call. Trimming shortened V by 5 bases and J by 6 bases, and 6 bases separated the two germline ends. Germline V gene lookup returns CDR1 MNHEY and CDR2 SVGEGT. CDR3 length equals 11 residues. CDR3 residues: CASSRVDTQYF. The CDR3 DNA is TGTGCCAGCAGTAGAGTGGATACGCAGTATTTT.

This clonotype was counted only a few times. CDR3 residues: CASRRGQGAVLENQPQHF. In DNA, the CDR3 is TGTGCCAGCAGACGTGGACAGGGGGCGGTCTTGGAAAATCAGCCCCAGCATTTT. The rearrangement uses TRBV7-2 and TRBJ1-5; the match to TRBD1 covers 11 bases. The CDR3 length is 18 residues. Germline CDR1 is SGHTA and CDR2 is FQGNSA. Trimming at V came to 6 bases and at J to 4 bases, leaving 14 bases not matched to a gene.

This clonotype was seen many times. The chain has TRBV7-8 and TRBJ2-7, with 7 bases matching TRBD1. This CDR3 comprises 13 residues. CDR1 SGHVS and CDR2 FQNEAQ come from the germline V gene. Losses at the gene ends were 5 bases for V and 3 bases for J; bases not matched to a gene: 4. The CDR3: CASSRGQIYEQYF. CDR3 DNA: TGTGCCAGCAGCCGGGGACAGATCTACGAGCAGTACTTC.

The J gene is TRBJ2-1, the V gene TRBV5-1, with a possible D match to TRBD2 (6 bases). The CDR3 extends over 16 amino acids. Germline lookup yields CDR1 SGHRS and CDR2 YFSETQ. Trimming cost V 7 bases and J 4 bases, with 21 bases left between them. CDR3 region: CASSPEGRLKYNEQFF. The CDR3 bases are TGCGCCAGCTCCCCGGAGGGCCGGCTCAAATACAATGAGCAGTTCTTC.

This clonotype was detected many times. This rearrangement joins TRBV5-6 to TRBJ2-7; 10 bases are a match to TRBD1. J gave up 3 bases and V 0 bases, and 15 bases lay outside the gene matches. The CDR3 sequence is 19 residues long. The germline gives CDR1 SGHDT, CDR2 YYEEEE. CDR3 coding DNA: TGTGCCAGCAGCTTGGCGGGCCCCGGGACAGGGGCGCCGGGCTACGAGCAGTACTTC. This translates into CASSLAGPGTGAPGYEQYF.

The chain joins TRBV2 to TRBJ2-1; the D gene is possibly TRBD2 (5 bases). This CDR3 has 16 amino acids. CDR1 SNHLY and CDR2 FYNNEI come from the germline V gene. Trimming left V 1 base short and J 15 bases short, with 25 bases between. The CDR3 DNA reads TGTGCCAGCAGTGAAGTTCCCGGTTGGGGAGCCCTGAGCCCGTTCTTC. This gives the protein CASSEVPGWGALSPFF. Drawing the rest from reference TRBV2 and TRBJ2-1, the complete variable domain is EPEVTQTPSHQVTQMGQEVILRCVPISNHLYFYWYRQILGQKVEFLVSFYNNEISEKSEIFDDQFSVERPDGSNFTLKIRSTKLEDSAMYFCASSEVPGWGALSPFFGPGTRLTVL.

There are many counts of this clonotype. CDR3 amino acids: CASSLGPERHYEQYF. The CDR3 region has the DNA TGTGCCAGCAGCTTGGGGCCGGAGCGGCACTACGAGCAGTACTTC. The V and J genes are TRBV7-8 and TRBJ2-7, with D perhaps matching TRBD1 or TRBD2 (5 bases each). CDR3 length equals 15 residues. V dropped 3 bases and J dropped 3 bases, with 15 bases sitting between them. The germline V gene encodes CDR1 SGHVS and CDR2 FQNEAQ.

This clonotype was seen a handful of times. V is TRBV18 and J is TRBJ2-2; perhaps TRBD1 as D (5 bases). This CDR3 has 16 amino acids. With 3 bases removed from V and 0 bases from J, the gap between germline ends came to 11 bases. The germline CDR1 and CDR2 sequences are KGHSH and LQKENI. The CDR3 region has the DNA TGTGCCAGCTCACCTTCAGGGTCAACGAACACCGGGGAGCTGTTTTTT. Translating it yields CASSPSGSTNTGELFF.

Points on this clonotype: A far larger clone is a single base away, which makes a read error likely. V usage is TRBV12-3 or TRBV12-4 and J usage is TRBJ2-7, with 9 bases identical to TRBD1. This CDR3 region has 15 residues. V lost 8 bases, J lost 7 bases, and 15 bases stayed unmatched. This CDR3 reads CASGRTGERDNEQYF. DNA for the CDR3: TGTGCCAGCGGGCGGACAGGGGAAAGGGACAATGAGCAGTACTTC.

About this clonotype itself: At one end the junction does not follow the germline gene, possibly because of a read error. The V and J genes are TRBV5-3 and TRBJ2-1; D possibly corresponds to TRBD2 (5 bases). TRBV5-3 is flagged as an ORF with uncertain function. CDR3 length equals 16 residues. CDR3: CASSLEAASSYNEQFF. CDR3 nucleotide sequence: TGTGCCAGCAGCTTGGAGGCCGCAAGCTCCTACAATGAGCAGTTCTTC.